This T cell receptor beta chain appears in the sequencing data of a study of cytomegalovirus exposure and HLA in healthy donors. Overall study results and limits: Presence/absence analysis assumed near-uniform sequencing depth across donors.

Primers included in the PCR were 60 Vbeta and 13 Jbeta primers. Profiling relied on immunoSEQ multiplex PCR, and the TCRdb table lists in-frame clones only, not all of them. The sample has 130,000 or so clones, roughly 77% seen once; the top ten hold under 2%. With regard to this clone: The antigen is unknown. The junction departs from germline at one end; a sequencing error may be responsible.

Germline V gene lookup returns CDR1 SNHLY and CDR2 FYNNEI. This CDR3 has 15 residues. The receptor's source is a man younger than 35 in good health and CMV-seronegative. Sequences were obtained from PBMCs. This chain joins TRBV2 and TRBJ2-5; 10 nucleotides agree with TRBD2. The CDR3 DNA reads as TGCGGGGCTAGCGGGGGTATTAGTTCGACGGAGACCCAGTACTTC. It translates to CGASGGISSTETQYF. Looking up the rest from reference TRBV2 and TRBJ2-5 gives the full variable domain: EPEVTQTPSHQVTQMGQEVILRCVPISNHLYFYWYRQILGQKVEFLVSFYNNEISEKSEIFDDQFSVERPDGSNFTLKIRSTKLEDSAMYFCGASGGISSTETQYFGPGTRLLVL.